The 12 T cell receptor beta chains given below trace back to one sample, sequenced in a study of blood T cell repertoires in COVID-19. Profiled with immunoSEQ multiplex PCR; TCRdb holds only in-frame clones, not every one. The sample includes approximately 200,000 clones, roughly nine tenths of them seen just once. The sequencing sample was made of peripheral blood. The source of these receptors is a woman aged 50 to 60 with acute or convalescent COVID-19.

CDR3 region: CASSQLMGGGSGGTGELFF. In DNA form, the CDR3 reads TGCGCCAGCAGCCAACTCATGGGAGGCGGGAGCGGGGGTACCGGGGAGCTGTTTTTT. V is TRBV4-1 and J is TRBJ2-2; TRBD2 matches 8 bases. V dropped 2 bases and J dropped 5; count of bases not matched to a gene: 16. The V gene's germline CDR1 is MGHRA and CDR2 YSYEKL. The CDR3 has 19 amino acids.

The chain uses TRBV6-6 and TRBJ1-5, with a tentative D call TRBD1 (5 bases). CDR3 length: 17 residues. V was cut by 5 bases and J by 2 bases, with 19 bases left in between. The germline V gene has CDR1 MNHNY and CDR2 SVGAGI (reference sequence). CDR3 amino acids: CASSRWREGPGNQPQHF. CDR3 DNA sequence: TGTGCCAGCAGTCGTTGGAGGGAGGGGCCGGGCAATCAGCCCCAGCATTTT.

V and J are TRBV7-9 and TRBJ2-3; 8 bases fit TRBD2. Trimming removed 4 bases from V and 0 bases from J; junction bases left unmatched: 9. Germline CDR1 reads SEHNR; CDR2 reads FQNEAQ (reference sequence). The CDR3 length is 17 residues. The CDR3 loop is CASSSRRSGGSTDTQYF. CDR3 sequence (DNA): TGTGCCAGCAGCTCTCGACGGAGCGGGGGAAGCACAGATACGCAGTATTTT. Full variable domain (outside the CDR3, taken from reference TRBV7-9 and TRBJ2-3): DTGVSQNPRHKITKRGQNVTFRCDPISEHNRLYWYRQTLGQGPEFLTYFQNEAQLEKSRLLSDRFSAERPKGSFSTLEIQRTEQGDSAMYLCASSSRRSGGSTDTQYFGPGTRLTVL.

The J gene is TRBJ1-3, the V gene TRBV18, with D maybe TRBD1 (6 bases). CDR3 length: 16 residues. Germline CDR1 KGHSH, CDR2 LQKENI. V shed 0 bases and J shed 8 bases, with 17 bases lying between them. This chain's CDR3 is CASSPPLGGLSDTIYF. The DNA of the CDR3 is TGTGCCAGCTCACCACCGTTAGGGGGTTTATCGGACACCATATATTTT.

This rearrangement joins TRBV7-9 to TRBJ2-5; 10 nucleotides line up with TRBD1. Germline values: CDR1 SEHNR, CDR2 FQNEAQ (reference sequence). The CDR3 runs 16 residues. V gave up 1 base and J gave up 5 bases; unmatched junction bases: 7. The DNA for the CDR3 is TGTGCCAGCAGCTTAGGTGGGACAGGGGCTAGGGAGACCCAGTACTTC. Translating gives CASSLGGTGARETQYF.

This clone was recorded a few times. The rearrangement joins TRBV4-1 to TRBJ2-3; 7 bases match TRBD2. The CDR3 loop spans 17 amino acids. Per germline, CDR1 MGHRA and CDR2 YSYEKL. V lost 0 bases, J lost 5 bases, and 11 bases stayed unmatched. CDR3 in amino acids: CASSQEAAGRAGDTQYF. The CDR3 nucleotides are TGCGCCAGCAGCCAAGAGGCAGCGGGGAGGGCCGGAGATACGCAGTATTTT.

The CDR3 DNA sequence: TGTGCCAGCAGTCGACAGGGGGACACTGAAGCTTTCTTT. Residues: CASSRQGDTEAFF. The chain recombines TRBV6-2 or TRBV6-3 with TRBJ1-1; 9 nucleotides match TRBD1. Per germline, CDR1 MNHEY and CDR2 SVGEGT. This CDR3 is built from 13 residues. J gave up 3 bases and V 5 bases, and 1 base lay outside the gene matches.

In DNA form, the CDR3 reads TGTGCCAGCAGCGTAGCAGGATCGAATGAAAAACTGTTTTTT. It encodes CASSVAGSNEKLFF. The rearrangement links TRBV9 to TRBJ1-4; D not certain. Trimming stripped 0 bases from V and 5 bases from J, with 8 bases between. The CDR3 has 14 residues. Per germline, CDR1 SGDLS and CDR2 YYNGEE.

This chain connects TRBV9 to TRBJ2-7, with 10 bases identical to TRBD2. The CDR3 is made up of 15 amino acids. CDR1 SGDLS and CDR2 YYNGEE come from the germline V gene. Unmatched junction bases numbered 2, after V lost 1 base and J lost 1 base. Written as DNA, the CDR3 is TGTGCCAGCAGCGTACTAGCGGGAGTTTCCTACGAGCAGTACTTC. It specifies CASSVLAGVSYEQYF.

This clone was observed a few times. This sequence joins TRBV5-1 and TRBJ1-2, with TRBD1 identical over 7 bases. Trimming removed 4 bases from V and 7 bases from J; junction bases left unmatched: 10. The CDR3 runs 14 residues. CDR1 is SGHRS, CDR2 YFSETQ, per germline. This chain's CDR3 is CASSQQEGAGGYTF. CDR3 bases: TGCGCCAGCAGCCAGCAGGAGGGGGCGGGTGGCTACACCTTC.

To note about this clone: Other DNA sequences from this sample encode an identical CDR3 as well. This sequence joins TRBV19 and TRBJ2-5, with TRBD2 as a possible D gene (6 bases). V lost 3 bases and J 3 bases, leaving 8 bases between the germline ends. The germline V gene encodes CDR1 LNHDA and CDR2 SQIVND (reference sequence). The CDR3 has 13 residues. The CDR3 spells CASSIGGEETQYF. CDR3 DNA sequence: TGTGCCAGTAGTATCGGAGGGGAAGAGACCCAGTACTTC. Drawing the rest from reference TRBV19 and TRBJ2-5, the complete variable domain is DGGITQSPKYLFRKEGQNVTLSCEQNLNHDAMYWYRQDPGQGLRLIYYSQIVNDFQKGDIAEGYSVSREKKESFPLTVTSAQKNPTAFYLCASSIGGEETQYFGPGTRLLVL.

This chain links TRBV27 with TRBJ1-2; D is possibly TRBD1 (6 bases). The CDR3 loop spans 11 amino acids. Deletions cut 11 bases from V and 1 base from J, with 8 bases between. The V gene's germline CDR1 is MNHEY and CDR2 SMNVEV (reference sequence). Here the CDR3 DNA reads TGTGCCCCGGACAGTAACTATGGCTACACCTTC. Translation: CAPDSNYGYTF.